This T cell receptor beta chain emerged from a study of T-cell reconstitution after alpha-beta-depleted transplantation in children. This clonotype has only a few counts. With 1 base removed from V and 1 base from J, the gap between germline ends came to 5 bases. Germline values: CDR1 SGHKS, CDR2 YYEKEE (reference sequence). The CDR3 is 13 amino acids. The TCRbeta library was prepared with unique molecular identifiers. MiXCR, applied by TCRdb to the PCR reads, yields one record per CDR3 protein. The sample records roughly 500,000 distinct CDR3 sequences, around a third being singletons. The V gene is TRBV5-5, the J gene TRBJ1-1, with D hard to call. The sequence was collected from a human donor who donated a stem cell graft to a child with aplastic anemia. Sample: PBMCs from the stem cell graft donor, taken from the stem cell graft. CDR3 DNA: TGTGCCAGCAGCTTGCCCCCGAACACTGAAGCTTTCTTT. Its translation is CASSLPPNTEAFF.